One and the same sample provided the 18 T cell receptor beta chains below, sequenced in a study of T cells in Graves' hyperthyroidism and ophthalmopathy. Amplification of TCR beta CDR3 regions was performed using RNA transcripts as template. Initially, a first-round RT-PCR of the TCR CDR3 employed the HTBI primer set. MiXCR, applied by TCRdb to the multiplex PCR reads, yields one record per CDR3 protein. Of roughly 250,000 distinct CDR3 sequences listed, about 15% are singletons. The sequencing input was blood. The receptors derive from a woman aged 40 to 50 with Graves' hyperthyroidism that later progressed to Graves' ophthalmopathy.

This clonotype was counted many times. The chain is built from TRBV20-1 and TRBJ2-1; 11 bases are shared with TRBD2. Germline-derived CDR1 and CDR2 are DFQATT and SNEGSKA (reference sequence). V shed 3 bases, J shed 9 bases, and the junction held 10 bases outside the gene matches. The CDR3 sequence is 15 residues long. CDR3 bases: TGCAGTGCTAGCTTAGCGGGAGGGCCCTCCGGTGAGCAGTTCTTC. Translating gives CSASLAGGPSGEQFF.

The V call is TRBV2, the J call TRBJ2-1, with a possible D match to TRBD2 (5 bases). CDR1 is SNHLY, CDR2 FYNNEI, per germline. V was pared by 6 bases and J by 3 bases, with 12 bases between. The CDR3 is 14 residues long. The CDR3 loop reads CASRISGLYNEQFF. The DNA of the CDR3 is TGTGCCAGCAGAATAAGCGGCCTCTACAATGAGCAGTTCTTC.

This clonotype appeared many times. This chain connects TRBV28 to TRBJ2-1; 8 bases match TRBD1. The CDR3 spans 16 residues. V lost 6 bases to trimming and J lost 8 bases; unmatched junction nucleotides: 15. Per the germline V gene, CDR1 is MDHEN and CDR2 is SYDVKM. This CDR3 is CASRPNGQGNSDEQFF. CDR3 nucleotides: TGTGCCAGCAGACCTAACGGACAGGGTAATTCCGATGAGCAGTTCTTC.

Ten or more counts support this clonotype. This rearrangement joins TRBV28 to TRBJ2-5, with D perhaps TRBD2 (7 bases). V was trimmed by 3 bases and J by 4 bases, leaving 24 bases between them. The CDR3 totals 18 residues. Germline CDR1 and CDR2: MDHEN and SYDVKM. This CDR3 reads CASSFGWAGDTTRETQYF. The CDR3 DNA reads TGTGCCAGCAGTTTCGGGTGGGCGGGGGACACCACACGAGAGACCCAGTACTTC.

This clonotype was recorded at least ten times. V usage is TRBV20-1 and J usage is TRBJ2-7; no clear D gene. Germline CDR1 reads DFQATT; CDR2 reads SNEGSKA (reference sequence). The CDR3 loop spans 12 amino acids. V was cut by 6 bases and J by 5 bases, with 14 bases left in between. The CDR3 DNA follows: TGCAGTGCAGCAGGATCAAGGGACGAGCAGTACTTC. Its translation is CSAAGSRDEQYF.

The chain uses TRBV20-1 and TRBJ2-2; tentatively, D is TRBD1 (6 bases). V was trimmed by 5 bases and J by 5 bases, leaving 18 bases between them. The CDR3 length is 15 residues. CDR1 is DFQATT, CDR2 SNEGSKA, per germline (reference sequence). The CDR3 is CSAAPGTRPTGELFF. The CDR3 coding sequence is TGCAGTGCTGCCCCCGGGACACGGCCGACCGGGGAGCTGTTTTTT.

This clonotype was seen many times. The CDR3 is CSAADSRSNQPQHF. As DNA, the CDR3 is TGCAGTGCCGCGGATTCTAGGAGCAATCAGCCCCAGCATTTT. V is TRBV20-1 and J is TRBJ1-5; no clear D gene. Trimming left V 6 bases short and J 1 base short, with 13 bases between. Germline V lookup: CDR1 DFQATT, CDR2 SNEGSKA (reference sequence). This CDR3 is built from 14 residues.

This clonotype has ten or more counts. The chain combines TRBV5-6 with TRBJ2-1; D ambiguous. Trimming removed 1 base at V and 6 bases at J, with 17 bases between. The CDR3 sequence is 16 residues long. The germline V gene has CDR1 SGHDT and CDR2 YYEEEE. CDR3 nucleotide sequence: TGTGCCAGCAGCTTGTTCTTGACTCCCTACCTCAATGAGCAGTTCTTC. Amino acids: CASSLFLTPYLNEQFF.

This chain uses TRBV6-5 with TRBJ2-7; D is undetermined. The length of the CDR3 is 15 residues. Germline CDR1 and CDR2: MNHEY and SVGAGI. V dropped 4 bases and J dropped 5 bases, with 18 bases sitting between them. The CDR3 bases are TGTGCCAGCAGTTGGGCCTCGTTAAAGGACGACGAGCAGTACTTC. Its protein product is CASSWASLKDDEQYF.

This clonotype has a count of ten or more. For the CDR3, the DNA is TGTGCTAGTGGTTTGGTAATCGGGGGGGGCCCAGATACGCAGTATTTT. Amino acids: CASGLVIGGGPDTQYF. The genes are TRBV12-5 and TRBJ2-3, with 8 bases identical to TRBD2. The V gene end was trimmed by 0 bases and the J gene end by 4 bases; junction bases not matched to a gene: 6. CDR3 size: 16 residues. From germline, CDR1 is LGHNT and CDR2 FRNRAP.

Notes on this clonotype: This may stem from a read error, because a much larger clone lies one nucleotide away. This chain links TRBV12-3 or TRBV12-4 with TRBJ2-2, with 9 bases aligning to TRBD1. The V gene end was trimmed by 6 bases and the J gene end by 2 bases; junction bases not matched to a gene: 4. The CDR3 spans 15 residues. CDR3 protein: CASRPGQGNTGELFF. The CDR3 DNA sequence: TGTGCCAGCAGGCCGGGACAGGGAAACACCGGGGAGCTGTTTTTT.

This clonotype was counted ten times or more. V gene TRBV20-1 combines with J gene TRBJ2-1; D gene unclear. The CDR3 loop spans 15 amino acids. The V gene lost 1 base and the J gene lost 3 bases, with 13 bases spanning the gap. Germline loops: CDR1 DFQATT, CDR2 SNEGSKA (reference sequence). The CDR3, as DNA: TGCAGTGCTAGAGGGGCCCCCGGGCTCTACAATGAGCAGTTCTTC. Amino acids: CSARGAPGLYNEQFF.

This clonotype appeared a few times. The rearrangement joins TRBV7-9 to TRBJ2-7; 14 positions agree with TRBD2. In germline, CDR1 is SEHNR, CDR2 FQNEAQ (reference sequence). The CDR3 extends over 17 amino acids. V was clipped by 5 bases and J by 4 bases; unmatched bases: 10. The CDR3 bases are TGTGCCAGCAGCGGGACTAGCGGGAGATCTGTGTGGTACGAGCAGTACTTC. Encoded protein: CASSGTSGRSVWYEQYF.

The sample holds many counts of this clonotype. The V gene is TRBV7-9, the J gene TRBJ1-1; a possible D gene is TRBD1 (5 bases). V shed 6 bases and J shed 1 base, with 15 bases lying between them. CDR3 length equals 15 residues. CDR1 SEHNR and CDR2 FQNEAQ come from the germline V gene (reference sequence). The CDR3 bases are TGTGCCAGCAGAGGAAAGGGGCAGACGAACACTGAAGCTTTCTTT. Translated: CASRGKGQTNTEAFF.

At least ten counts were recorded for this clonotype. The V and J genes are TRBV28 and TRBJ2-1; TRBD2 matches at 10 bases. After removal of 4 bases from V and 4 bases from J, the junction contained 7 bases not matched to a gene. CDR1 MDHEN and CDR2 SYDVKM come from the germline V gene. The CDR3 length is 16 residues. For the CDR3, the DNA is TGTGCCAGCAGTTCCTACGGGACTAGCGTGTACAATGAGCAGTTCTTC. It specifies CASSSYGTSVYNEQFF.

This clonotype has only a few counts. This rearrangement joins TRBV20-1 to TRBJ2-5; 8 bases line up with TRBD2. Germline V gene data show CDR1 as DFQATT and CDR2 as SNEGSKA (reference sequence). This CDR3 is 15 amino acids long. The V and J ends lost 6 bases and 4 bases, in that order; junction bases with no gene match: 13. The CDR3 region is CSAAVGSGRGETQYF. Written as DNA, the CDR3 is TGCAGTGCAGCCGTAGGGAGCGGGAGAGGAGAGACCCAGTACTTC.

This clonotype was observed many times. CDR3 bases: TGTGCCAGCAGCTCCCGCGCTGGCTACACCTTC. Translated: CASSSRAGYTF. The chain joins TRBV12-3 or TRBV12-4 to TRBJ1-2, with D uncertain. The CDR3 extends over 11 amino acids. Trimming took off 6 bases at V and 7 bases at J, with 9 bases between the two ends.

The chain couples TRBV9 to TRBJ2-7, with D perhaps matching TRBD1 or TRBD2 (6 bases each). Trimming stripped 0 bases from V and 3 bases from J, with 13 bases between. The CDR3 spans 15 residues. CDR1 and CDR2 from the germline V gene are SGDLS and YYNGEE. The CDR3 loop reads CASSVAGGGRYEQYF. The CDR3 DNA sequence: TGTGCCAGCAGCGTAGCCGGAGGGGGACGCTACGAGCAGTACTTC.